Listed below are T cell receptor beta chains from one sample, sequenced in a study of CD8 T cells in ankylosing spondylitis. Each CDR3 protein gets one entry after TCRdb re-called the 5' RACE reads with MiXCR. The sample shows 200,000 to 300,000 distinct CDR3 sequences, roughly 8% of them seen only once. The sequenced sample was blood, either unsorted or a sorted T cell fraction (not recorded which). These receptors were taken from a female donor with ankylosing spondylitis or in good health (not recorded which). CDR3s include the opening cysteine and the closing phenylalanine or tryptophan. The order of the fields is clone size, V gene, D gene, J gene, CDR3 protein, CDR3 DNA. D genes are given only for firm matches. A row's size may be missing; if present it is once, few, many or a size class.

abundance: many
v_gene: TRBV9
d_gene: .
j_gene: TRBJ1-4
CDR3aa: CASSLHSGHNEKLFF
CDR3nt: TGTGCCAGCAGTCTTCACTCCGGACATAATGAAAAACTGTTTTTT

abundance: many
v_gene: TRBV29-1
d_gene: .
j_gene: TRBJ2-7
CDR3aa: CSVSADVDPPYEQYF
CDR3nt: TGCAGCGTTTCCGCAGATGTGGACCCCCCTTACGAGCAGTACTTC

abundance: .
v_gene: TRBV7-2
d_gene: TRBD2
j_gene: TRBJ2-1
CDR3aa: CASSLLAGGMGNEQFF
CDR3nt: TGTGCCAGCAGCTTACTAGCGGGAGGAATGGGCAATGAGCAGTTCTTC

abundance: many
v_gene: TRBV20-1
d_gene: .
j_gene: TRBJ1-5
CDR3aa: CSADSGTPSNQPQHF
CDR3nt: TGCAGTGCTGATTCCGGGACACCTAGCAATCAGCCCCAGCATTTT

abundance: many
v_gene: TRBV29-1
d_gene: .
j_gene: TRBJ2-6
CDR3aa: CSVGPGANVLTF
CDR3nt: TGCAGCGTTGGTCCTGGGGCCAACGTCCTGACTTTC

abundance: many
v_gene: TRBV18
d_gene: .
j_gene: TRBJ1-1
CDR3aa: CASSPPSGTEAFF
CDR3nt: TGTGCCAGCTCACCACCGTCAGGCACTGAAGCTTTCTTT

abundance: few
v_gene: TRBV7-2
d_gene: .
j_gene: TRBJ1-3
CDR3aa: CASSLVGYGPNSGNTIYF
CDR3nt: TGTGCCAGCAGCTTAGTTGGGTACGGTCCAAACTCTGGAAACACCATATATTTT

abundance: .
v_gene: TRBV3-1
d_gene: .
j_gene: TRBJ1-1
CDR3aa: CASSQALWGTEAFF
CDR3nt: TGTGCCAGCAGCCAAGCCCTGTGGGGCACTGAAGCTTTCTTT

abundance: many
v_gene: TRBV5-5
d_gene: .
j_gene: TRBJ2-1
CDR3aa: CASSLGADSYNEQFF
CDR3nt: TGTGCCAGCAGCTTGGGGGCAGACTCCTACAATGAGCAGTTCTTC

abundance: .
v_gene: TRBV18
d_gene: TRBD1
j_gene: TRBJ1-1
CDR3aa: CASSPPGQGAKAFF
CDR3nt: TGTGCCAGCTCACCACCAGGACAGGGGGCGAAAGCTTTCTTT

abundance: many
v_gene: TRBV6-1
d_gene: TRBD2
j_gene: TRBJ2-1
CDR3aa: CASRTGTSGHNEQFF
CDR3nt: TGTGCCAGCAGAACCGGGACTAGCGGGCATAATGAGCAGTTCTTC

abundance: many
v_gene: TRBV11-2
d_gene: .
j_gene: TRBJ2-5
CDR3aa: CASSLARGEETQYF
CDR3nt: TGTGCCAGCAGCTTAGCTCGAGGGGAAGAGACCCAGTACTTC

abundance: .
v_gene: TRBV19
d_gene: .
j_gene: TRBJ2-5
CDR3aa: CASNSPGVGETQYF
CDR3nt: TGTGCCAGTAATTCACCAGGGGTAGGAGAGACCCAGTACTTC

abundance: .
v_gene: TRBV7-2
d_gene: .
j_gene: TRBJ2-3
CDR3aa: CASSSSPSTDTQYF
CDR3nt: TGTGCCAGCAGCTCGTCCCCGAGCACAGATACGCAGTATTTT

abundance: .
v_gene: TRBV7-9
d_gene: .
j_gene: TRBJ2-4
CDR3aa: CASSRGGNIQYF
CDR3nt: TGTGCCAGCAGCCGCGGCGGAAACATTCAGTACTTC

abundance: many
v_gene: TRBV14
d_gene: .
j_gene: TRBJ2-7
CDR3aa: CASSAGGHSFRGSYEQYF
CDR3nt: TGTGCCAGCAGCGCCGGGGGACACTCGTTTAGGGGATCCTACGAGCAGTACTTC

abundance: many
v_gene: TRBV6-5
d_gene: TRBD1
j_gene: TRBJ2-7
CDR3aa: CASSYSRDRRVEQYF
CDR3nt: TGTGCCAGCAGTTACTCTCGGGACAGGCGGGTCGAGCAGTACTTC

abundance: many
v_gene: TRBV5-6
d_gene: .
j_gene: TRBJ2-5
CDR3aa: CASSLASGETLYQETQYF
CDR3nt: TGTGCCAGCAGCTTGGCCTCCGGAGAGACACTGTACCAAGAGACCCAGTACTTC

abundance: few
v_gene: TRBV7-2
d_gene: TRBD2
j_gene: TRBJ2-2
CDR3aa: CASSASPSGSAGELFF
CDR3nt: TGTGCCAGCAGCGCATCTCCTAGCGGGAGTGCTGGGGAGCTGTTTTTT

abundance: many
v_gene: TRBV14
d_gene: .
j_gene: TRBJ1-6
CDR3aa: CASSQVPSSPLHF
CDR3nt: TGTGCCAGCAGCCAAGTACCCTCATCACCCCTCCACTTT

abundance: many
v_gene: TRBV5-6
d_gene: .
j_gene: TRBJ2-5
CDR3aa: CASSSGGRGYQETQYF
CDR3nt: TGTGCCAGCAGTTCTGGCGGACGGGGGTACCAAGAGACCCAGTACTTC

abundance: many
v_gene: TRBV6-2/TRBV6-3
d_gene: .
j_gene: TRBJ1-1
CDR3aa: CASSPLGRGTEAFF
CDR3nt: TGTGCCAGCAGTCCCCTAGGAAGAGGCACTGAAGCTTTCTTT

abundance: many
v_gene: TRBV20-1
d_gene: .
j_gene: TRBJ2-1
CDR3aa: CSATGHYDEQFF
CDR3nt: TGCAGTGCAACCGGCCATTACGATGAGCAGTTCTTC

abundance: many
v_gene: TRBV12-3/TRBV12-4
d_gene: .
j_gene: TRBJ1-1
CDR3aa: CASSPQGYSTEAFF
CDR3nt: TGTGCCAGCAGTCCCCAGGGTTATTCAACTGAAGCTTTCTTT

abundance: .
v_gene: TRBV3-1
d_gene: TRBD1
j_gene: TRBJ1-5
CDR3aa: CASSQGRGRYNQPQHF
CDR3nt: TGTGCCAGCAGCCAAGGGAGGGGGCGATACAATCAGCCCCAGCATTTT

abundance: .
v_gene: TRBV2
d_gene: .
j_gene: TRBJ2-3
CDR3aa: CASSETGGGDTQYF
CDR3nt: TGTGCCAGCAGTGAGACAGGTGGAGGGGATACGCAGTATTTT

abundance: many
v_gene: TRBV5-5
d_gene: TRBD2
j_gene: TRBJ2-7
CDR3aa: CASTSGSGYEQYF
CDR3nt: TGTGCCAGCACGAGCGGGAGTGGTTACGAGCAGTACTTC

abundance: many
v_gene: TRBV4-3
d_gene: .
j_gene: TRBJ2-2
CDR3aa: CASSQDFGNLNTGELFF
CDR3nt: TGCGCCAGCAGCCAAGATTTCGGAAATTTGAACACCGGGGAGCTGTTTTTT

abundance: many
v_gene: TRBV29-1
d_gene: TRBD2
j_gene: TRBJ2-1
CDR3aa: CSARASGYNEQFF
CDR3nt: TGCAGCGCTAGGGCTAGCGGCTACAATGAGCAGTTCTTC

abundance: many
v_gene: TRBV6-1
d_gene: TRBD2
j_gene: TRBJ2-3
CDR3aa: CASSSGRAAADTQYF
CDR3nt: TGTGCCAGCAGTAGCGGGAGGGCCGCGGCAGATACGCAGTATTTT

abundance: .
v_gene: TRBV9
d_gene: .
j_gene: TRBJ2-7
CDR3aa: CASSAGLGGREQYF
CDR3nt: TGTGCCAGCAGCGCCGGACTAGGGGGCAGGGAGCAGTACTTC

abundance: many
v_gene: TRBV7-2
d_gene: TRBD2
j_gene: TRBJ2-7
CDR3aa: CASSSGRSGYEQYF
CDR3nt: TGTGCCAGCAGCAGCGGGAGGTCAGGTTACGAGCAGTACTTC

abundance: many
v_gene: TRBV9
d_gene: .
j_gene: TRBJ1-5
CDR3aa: CASSVGARNNQPQHF
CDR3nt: TGTGCCAGCAGCGTAGGGGCTCGGAATAATCAGCCCCAGCATTTT

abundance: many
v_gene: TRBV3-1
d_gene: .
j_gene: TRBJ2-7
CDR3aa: CASSQNLVGPSYEQYF
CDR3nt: TGTGCCAGCAGCCAAAACCTAGTGGGGCCCTCCTACGAGCAGTACTTC

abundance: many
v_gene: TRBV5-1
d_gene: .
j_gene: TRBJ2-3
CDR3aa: CASSLEDLGTDTQYF
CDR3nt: TGCGCCAGCAGCTTGGAGGATTTGGGCACAGATACGCAGTATTTT

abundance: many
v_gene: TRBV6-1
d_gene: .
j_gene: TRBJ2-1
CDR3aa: CASTAPGGNEQFF
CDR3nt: TGTGCCAGCACCGCTCCTGGGGGCAATGAGCAGTTCTTC

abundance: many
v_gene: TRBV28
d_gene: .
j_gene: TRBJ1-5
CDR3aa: CAGSARGVNQPQHF
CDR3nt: TGTGCCGGCTCCGCGAGGGGAGTTAATCAGCCCCAGCATTTT

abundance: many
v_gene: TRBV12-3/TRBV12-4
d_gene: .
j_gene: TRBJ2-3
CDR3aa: CASSLIDTQYF
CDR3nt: TGTGCCAGCAGTTTAATAGATACGCAGTATTTT

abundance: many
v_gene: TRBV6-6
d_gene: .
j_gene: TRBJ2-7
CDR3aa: CASTLDGYEQYF
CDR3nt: TGTGCCAGCACTCTGGACGGGTACGAGCAGTACTTC

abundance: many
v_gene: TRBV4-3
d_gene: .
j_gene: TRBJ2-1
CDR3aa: CASSPAGTASYNEQFF
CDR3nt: TGCGCCAGCAGCCCAGCCGGGACTGCATCCTACAATGAGCAGTTCTTC

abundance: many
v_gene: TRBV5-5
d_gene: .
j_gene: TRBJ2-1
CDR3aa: CASSLLGREQFF
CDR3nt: TGTGCCAGCAGCTTGCTAGGTCGCGAGCAGTTCTTC

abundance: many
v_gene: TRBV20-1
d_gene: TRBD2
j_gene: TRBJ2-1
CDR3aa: CSASASGAGSGNEQFF
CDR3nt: TGCAGTGCTAGTGCCAGCGGGGCGGGATCAGGTAATGAGCAGTTCTTC

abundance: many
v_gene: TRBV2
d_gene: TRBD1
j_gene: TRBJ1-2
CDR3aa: CASSVGTGHYGYTF
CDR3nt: TGTGCCAGCAGTGTAGGGACAGGTCACTATGGCTACACCTTC

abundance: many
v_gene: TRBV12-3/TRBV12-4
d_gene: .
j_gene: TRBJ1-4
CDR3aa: CASSPRRWGLNEKLFF
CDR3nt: TGTGCCAGCAGCCCCCGACGATGGGGTTTAAATGAAAAACTGTTTTTT

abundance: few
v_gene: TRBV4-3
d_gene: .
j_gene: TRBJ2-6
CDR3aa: CASSGATGANVLTF
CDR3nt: TGCGCCAGCAGCGGAGCGACTGGGGCCAACGTCCTGACTTTC

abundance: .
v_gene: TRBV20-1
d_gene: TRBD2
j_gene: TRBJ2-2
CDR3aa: CSAPLAGGPRTGELFF
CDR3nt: TGCAGTGCTCCGCTAGCGGGAGGGCCTCGGACCGGGGAGCTGTTTTTT

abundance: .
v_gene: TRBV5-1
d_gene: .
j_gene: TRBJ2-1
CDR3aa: CAGKGTPTNNEQFF
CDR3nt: TGCGCCGGCAAGGGGACTCCGACCAACAATGAGCAGTTCTTC

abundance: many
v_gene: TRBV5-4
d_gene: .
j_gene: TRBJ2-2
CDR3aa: CASSLGGQNTGELFF
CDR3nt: TGTGCCAGCAGCTTGGGGGGACAAAACACCGGGGAGCTGTTTTTT

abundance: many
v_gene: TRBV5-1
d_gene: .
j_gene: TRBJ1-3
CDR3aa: CASSLNDISSGNTIYF
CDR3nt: TGCGCCAGCAGCTTGAACGACATAAGCTCTGGAAACACCATATATTTT

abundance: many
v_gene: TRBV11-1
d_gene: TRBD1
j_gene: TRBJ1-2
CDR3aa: CASSLGTGSGRFYGYTF
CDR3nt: TGTGCCAGCAGCCTTGGGACAGGGAGCGGGCGTTTCTATGGCTACACCTTC